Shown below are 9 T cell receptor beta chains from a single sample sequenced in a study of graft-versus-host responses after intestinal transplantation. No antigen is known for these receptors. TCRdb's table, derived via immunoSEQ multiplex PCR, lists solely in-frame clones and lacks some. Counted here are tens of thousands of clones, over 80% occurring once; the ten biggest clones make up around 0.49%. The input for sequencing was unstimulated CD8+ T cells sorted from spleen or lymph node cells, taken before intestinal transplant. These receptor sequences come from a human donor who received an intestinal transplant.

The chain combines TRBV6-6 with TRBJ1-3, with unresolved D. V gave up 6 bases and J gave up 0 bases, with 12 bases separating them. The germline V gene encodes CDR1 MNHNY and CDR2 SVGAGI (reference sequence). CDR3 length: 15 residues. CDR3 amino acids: CASSPRLNSGNTIYF. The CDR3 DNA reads TGTGCCAGCAGCCCAAGACTGAACTCTGGAAACACCATATATTTT.

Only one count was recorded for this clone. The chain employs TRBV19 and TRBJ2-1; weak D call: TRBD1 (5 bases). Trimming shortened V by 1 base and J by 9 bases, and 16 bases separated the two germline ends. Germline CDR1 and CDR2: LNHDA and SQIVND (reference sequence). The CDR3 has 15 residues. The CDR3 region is CASSIAGKGYGEQFF. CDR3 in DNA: TGTGCCAGTAGTATAGCAGGGAAGGGCTACGGTGAGCAGTTCTTC.

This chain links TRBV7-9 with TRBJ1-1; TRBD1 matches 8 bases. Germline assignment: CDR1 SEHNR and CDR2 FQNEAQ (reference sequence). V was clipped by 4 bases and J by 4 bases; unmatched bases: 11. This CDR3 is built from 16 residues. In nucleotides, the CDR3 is TGTGCCAGCAGCTCACCCCTCAGGGGGCTGGGCACTGAAGCTTTCTTT. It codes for CASSSPLRGLGTEAFF.

The CDR3 DNA follows: TGCGCCAGCAGCTCCGAACAGGGGGCTAACTATGGCTACACCTTC. As protein: CASSSEQGANYGYTF. The chain employs TRBV5-1 and TRBJ1-2; 8 bases match TRBD1. Trimming took 3 bases from V and 0 from J; bases not matched to a gene: 4. The CDR3 loop spans 15 amino acids. Germline lookup yields CDR1 SGHRS and CDR2 YFSETQ.

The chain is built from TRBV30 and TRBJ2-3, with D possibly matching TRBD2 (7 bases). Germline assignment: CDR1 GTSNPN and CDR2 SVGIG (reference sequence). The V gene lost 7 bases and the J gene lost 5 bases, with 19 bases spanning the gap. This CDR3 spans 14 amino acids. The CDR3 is CASREGGVRDTQYF. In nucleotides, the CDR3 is TGTGCCTCGCGAGAAGGGGGGGTTCGAGATACGCAGTATTTT.

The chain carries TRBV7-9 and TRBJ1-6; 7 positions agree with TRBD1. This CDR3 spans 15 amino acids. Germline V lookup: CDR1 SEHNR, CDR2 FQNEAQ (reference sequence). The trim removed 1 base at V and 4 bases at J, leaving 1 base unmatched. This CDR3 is CASSLGQGYNSPLHF. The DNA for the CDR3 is TGTGCCAGCAGCTTAGGACAGGGATATAATTCACCCCTCCACTTT.

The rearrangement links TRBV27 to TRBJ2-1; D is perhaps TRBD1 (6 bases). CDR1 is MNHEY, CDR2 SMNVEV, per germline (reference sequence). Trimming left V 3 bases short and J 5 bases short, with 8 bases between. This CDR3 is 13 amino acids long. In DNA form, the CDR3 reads TGTGCCAGCAGTTTCTACAGGGACAATGAGCAGTTCTTC. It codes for CASSFYRDNEQFF.

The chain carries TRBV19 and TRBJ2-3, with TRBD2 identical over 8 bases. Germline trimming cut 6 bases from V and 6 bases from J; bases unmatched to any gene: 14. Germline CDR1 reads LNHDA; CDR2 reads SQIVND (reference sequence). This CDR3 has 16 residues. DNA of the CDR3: TGTGCCAGTAGCACTCACCCTCTTAGCGGGATCGATACGCAGTATTTT. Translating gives CASSTHPLSGIDTQYF.

The CDR3 reads CASSVYFGSGNEQFF. CDR3 nucleotide sequence: TGTGCCAGCAGCGTCTATTTTGGGAGTGGCAATGAGCAGTTCTTC. The gene calls are TRBV9 and TRBJ2-1; TRBD2 might be the D (5 bases). The length of the CDR3 is 15 residues. The germline V gene encodes CDR1 SGDLS and CDR2 YYNGEE. The V end lost 2 bases, the J end lost 6 bases, and 15 bases lay between the germline ends. The complete variable domain, with remaining parts taken from reference TRBV9 and TRBJ2-1, reads DSGVTQTPKHLITATGQRVTLRCSPRSGDLSVYWYQQSLDQGLQFLIQYYNGEERAKGNILERFSAQQFPDLHSELNLSSLELGDSALYFCASSVYFGSGNEQFFGPGTRLTVL.